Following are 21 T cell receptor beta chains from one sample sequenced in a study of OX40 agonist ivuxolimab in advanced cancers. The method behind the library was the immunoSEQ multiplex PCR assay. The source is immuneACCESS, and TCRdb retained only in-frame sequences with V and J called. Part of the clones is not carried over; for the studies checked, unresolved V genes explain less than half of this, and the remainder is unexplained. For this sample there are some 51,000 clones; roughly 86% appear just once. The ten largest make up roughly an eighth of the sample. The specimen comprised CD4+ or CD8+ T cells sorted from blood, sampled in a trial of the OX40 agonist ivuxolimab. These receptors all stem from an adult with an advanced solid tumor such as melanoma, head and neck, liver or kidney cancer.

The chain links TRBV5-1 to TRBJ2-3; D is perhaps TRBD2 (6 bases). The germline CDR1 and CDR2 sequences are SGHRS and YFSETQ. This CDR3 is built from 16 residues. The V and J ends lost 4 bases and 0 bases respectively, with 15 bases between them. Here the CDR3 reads CASSLSLSGSTDTQYF. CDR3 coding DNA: TGCGCCAGCAGCCTCTCCTTGAGCGGGAGCACAGATACGCAGTATTTT.

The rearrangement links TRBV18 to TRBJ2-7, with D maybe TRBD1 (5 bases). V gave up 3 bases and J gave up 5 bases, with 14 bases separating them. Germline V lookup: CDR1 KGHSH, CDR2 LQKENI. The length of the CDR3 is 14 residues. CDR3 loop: CASSPPAGINEQYF. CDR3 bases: TGTGCCAGCTCACCTCCGGCAGGGATCAACGAGCAGTACTTC.

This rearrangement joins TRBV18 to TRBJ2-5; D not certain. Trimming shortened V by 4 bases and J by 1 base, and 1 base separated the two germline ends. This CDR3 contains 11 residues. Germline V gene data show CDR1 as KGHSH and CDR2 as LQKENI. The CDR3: CASSRQETQYF. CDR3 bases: TGTGCCAGCTCACGCCAAGAGACCCAGTACTTC.

The CDR3 here is CASSMNRAGSTDTQYF. Written as DNA, the CDR3 is TGTGCCAGCAGTATGAATAGGGCGGGCAGCACAGATACGCAGTATTTT. V usage is TRBV6-6 and J usage is TRBJ2-3; D possibly corresponds to TRBD2 (5 bases). CDR1 MNHNY and CDR2 SVGAGI come from the germline V gene (reference sequence). Trimming shortened V by 5 bases and J by 0 bases, and 15 bases separated the two germline ends. This CDR3 spans 16 amino acids.

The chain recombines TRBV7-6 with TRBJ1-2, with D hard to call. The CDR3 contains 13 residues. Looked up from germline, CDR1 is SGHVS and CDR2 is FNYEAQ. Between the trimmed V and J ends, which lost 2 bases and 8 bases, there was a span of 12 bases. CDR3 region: CASSLTLVGGYTF. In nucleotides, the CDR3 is TGTGCCAGCAGCTTAACATTGGTTGGCGGCTACACCTTC.

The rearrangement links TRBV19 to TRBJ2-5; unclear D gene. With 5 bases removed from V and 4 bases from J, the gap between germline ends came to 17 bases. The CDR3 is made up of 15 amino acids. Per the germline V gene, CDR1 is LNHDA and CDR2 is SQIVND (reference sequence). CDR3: CASSGVETFRETQYF. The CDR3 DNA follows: TGTGCCAGTAGTGGGGTGGAAACTTTCCGAGAGACCCAGTACTTC.

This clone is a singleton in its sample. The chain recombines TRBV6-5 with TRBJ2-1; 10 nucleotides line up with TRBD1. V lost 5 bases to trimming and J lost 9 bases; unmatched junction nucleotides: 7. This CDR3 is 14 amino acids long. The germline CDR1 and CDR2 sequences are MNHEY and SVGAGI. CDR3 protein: CASSGQGVTSEQFF. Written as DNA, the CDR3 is TGTGCCAGCAGTGGACAGGGGGTTACAAGTGAGCAGTTCTTC.

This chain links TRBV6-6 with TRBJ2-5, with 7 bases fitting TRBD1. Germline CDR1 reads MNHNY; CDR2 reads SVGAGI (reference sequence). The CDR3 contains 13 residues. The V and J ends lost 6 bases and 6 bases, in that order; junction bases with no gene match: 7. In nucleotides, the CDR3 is TGTGCCAGCAGCCTCGACAGGGTGAAGACCCAGTACTTC. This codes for CASSLDRVKTQYF.

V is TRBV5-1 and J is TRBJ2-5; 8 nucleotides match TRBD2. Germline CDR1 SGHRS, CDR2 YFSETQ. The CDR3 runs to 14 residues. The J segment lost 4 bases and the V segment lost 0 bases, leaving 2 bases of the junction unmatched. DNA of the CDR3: TGCGCCAGCAGCTTGGGGCTAGCGGGAGAGACCCAGTACTTC. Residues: CASSLGLAGETQYF.

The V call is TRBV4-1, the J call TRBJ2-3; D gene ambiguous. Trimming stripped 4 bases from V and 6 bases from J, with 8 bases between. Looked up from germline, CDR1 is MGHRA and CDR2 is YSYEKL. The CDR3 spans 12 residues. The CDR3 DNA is TGCGCCAGCAGCCTCCCTCAGGATACGCAGTATTTT. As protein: CASSLPQDTQYF.

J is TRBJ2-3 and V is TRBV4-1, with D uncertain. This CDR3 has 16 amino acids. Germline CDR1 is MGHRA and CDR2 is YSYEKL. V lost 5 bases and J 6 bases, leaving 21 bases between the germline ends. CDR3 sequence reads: CASSKSLAGRSDTQYF. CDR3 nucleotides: TGCGCCAGCAGCAAATCGTTAGCCGGGCGATCGGATACGCAGTATTTT.

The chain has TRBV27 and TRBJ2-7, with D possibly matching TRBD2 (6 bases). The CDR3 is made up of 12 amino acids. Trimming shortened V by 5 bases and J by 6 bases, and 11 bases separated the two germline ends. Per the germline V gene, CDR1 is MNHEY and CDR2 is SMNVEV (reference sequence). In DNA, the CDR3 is TGTGCCAGCAGTACTAGCCCAGGCGAGCAGTACTTC. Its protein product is CASSTSPGEQYF.

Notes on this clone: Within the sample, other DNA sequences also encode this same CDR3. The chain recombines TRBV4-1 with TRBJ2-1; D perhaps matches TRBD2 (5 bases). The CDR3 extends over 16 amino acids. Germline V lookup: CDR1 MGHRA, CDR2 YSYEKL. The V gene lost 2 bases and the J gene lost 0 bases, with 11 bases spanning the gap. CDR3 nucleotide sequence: TGCGCCAGCAGCCAAACTAGAGGGAGCTCCTACAATGAGCAGTTCTTC. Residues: CASSQTRGSSYNEQFF.

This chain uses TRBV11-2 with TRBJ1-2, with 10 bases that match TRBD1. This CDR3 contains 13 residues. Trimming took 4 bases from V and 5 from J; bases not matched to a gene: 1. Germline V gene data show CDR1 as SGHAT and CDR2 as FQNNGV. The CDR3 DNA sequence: TGTGCCAGCAGCTCGGGACAGGGGTATGGCTACACCTTC. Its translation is CASSSGQGYGYTF. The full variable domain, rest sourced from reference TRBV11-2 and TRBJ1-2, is EAGVAQSPRYKIIEKRQSVAFWCNPISGHATLYWYQQILGQGPKLLIQFQNNGVVDDSQLPKDRFSAERLKGVDSTLKIQPAKLEDSAVYLCASSSGQGYGYTFGSGTRLTVV.

CDR3 DNA: TGTGCCAGCAGCAGAGGGAACACGAACACCGGGGAGCTGTTTTTT. Encoded protein: CASSRGNTNTGELFF. The chain couples TRBV9 to TRBJ2-2; TRBD2 might be the D (5 bases). The CDR3 length is 15 residues. Germline V CDR1 and CDR2: SGDLS, YYNGEE. Between the trimmed V and J ends, which lost 4 bases and 0 bases, there was a span of 10 bases. The full variable domain, rest sourced from reference TRBV9 and TRBJ2-2, is DSGVTQTPKHLITATGQRVTLRCSPRSGDLSVYWYQQSLDQGLQFLIQYYNGEERAKGNILERFSAQQFPDLHSELNLSSLELGDSALYFCASSRGNTNTGELFFGEGSRLTVL.

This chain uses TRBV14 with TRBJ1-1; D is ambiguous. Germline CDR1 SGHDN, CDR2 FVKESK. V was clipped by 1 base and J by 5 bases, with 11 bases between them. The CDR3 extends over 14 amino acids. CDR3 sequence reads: CASSQGRRGTEAFF. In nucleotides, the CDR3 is TGTGCCAGCAGCCAAGGCCGCCGTGGTACTGAAGCTTTCTTT.

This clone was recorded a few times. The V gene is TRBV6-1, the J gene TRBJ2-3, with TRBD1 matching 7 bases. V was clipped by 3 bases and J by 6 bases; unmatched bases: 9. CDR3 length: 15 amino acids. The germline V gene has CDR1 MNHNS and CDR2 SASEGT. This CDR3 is CASSDVAGGRDTQYF. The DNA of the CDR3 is TGTGCCAGCAGTGATGTGGCAGGGGGAAGGGATACGCAGTATTTT.

In DNA form, the CDR3 reads TGCGCCAGCCAACAGGGATCCTACAATGAGCAGTTCTTC. This codes for CASQQGSYNEQFF. V gene TRBV10-2 combines with J gene TRBJ2-1; TRBD1 might be the D (6 bases). Germline lookup yields CDR1 WSHSY and CDR2 SAAADI. This CDR3 is built from 13 residues. V gave up 8 bases and J gave up 1 base, with 9 bases separating them.

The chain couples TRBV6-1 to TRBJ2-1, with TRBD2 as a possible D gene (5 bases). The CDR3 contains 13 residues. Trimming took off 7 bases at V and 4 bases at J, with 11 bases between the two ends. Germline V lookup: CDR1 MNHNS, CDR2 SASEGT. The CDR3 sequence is CASNPTRYNEQFF. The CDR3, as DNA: TGTGCCAGCAATCCCACTAGGTACAATGAGCAGTTCTTC.

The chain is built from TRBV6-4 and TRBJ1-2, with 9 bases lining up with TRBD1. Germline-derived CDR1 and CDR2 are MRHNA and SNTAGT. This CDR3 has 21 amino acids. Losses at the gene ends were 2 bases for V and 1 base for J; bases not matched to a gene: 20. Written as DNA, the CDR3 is TGTGCCAGCAGTGACCACGTGGGTACGGTGGACAGGGGAGTTGGTAACTATGGCTACACCTTC. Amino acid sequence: CASSDHVGTVDRGVGNYGYTF.

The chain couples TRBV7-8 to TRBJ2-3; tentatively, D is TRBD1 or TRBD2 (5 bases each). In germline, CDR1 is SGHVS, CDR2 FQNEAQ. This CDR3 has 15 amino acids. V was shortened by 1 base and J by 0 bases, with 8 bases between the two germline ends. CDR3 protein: CASSLDWDSTDTQYF. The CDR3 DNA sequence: TGTGCCAGCAGCTTAGATTGGGACAGCACAGATACGCAGTATTTT.